The clone carrying this T cell receptor beta chain was counted many times. What it recognizes is unknown. This entry is derived from a study of early T cells in non-severe SARS-CoV-2 infection. Study-wide findings and caveats: Reliance on VDJdb matching favored anti-spike CD8 responses; private and CD4 specificities were missed.

One entry per CDR3 protein results from TCRdb running MiXCR on the 5' RACE reads. Of tens of thousands of distinct CDR3 sequences in the sample, 9.5% to 13% were seen once. With 4 bases removed from V and 6 bases from J, the gap between germline ends came to 18 bases. This CDR3 comprises 14 residues. Per germline, CDR1 SQVTM and CDR2 ANQGSEA. The source of this sequence is an adult who was a healthcare worker with PCR-confirmed SARS-CoV-2 infection or an uninfected control (not recorded which). The specimen was whole blood. The chain combines TRBV29-1 with TRBJ1-1; possible D gene TRBD1, 6 bases. CDR3 amino acids: CSVAPVGAQAEAFF. CDR3 in DNA: TGCAGCGTTGCCCCCGTGGGGGCGCAGGCTGAAGCTTTCTTT.